The 10 T cell receptor beta chains reported below all come from one sample, sequenced in a study of spatial heterogeneity in lung cancer (dated by TCRdb to the late 2010s). Study-level results and caveats: The tumor nonsynonymous mutation count correlated with the number of expanded intratumoral alpha and beta TCRs.

Their antigens remain unidentified. In the paper's terms, the time point label means: sample taken at primary tumor resection. Library creation used 5' RACE. The sequencer was a NextSeq 500. TCRdb applied fastp at Q25 and MiXCR to the public reads, then kept only in-frame beta chains. A single entry per CDR3 protein holds the most common genes and DNA from its merged rows. For this sample there are 3,600 or so distinct CDR3 sequences; around a quarter appear just once. The ten most abundant clones make up around 25% of the sample. The sample was lung tumor tissue, taken at surgery. The origin of the receptors is a male donor with early-stage non-small cell lung cancer.

The table lists this clonotype with a few counts. V gene TRBV11-2 combines with J gene TRBJ2-1; 11 bases align to TRBD2. The germline V gene encodes CDR1 SGHAT and CDR2 FQNNGV. The CDR3 length is 16 residues. Trimming at V came to 4 bases and at J to 10 bases, leaving 12 bases not matched to a gene. The CDR3 loop is CASSSEVTSGNQEQFF. CDR3 in DNA: TGTGCCAGCAGCTCGGAGGTGACTAGCGGGAACCAGGAGCAGTTCTTC.

This clonotype was counted only a few times. V gene TRBV2 combines with J gene TRBJ2-7; 8 bases fit TRBD2. CDR3 length equals 13 residues. Per germline, CDR1 SNHLY and CDR2 FYNNEI. The J segment lost 6 bases and the V segment lost 8 bases, leaving 9 bases of the junction unmatched. The CDR3 DNA reads TGTGCCAGCGGGCTTTCGCGGGAGGTCGAGCAGTACTTC. This encodes CASGLSREVEQYF.

In its sample, this clonotype was seen once. This chain connects TRBV6-5 to TRBJ1-1; 9 bases map to TRBD1. V lost 6 bases and J lost 5; bases outside the gene matches: 4. The CDR3 runs 13 residues. The germline gives CDR1 MNHEY, CDR2 SVGAGI. CDR3 DNA: TGTGCCAGCAGGCAACAGGGGGCAACTGAAGCTTTCTTT. Protein product: CASRQQGATEAFF.

This CDR3 is CASSIGTSHGEQFF. Here the CDR3 DNA reads TGTGCCAGCAGCATCGGGACAAGTCACGGTGAGCAGTTCTTC. V usage is TRBV9 and J usage is TRBJ2-1, with D perhaps matching TRBD1 (6 bases). Trimming pared 4 bases from V and 9 bases from J, leaving 17 bases between. The length of the CDR3 is 14 residues. In germline, CDR1 is SGDLS, CDR2 YYNGEE.

The DNA for the CDR3 is TGTGCCAGCAGCTTAGGCCAGGGCGAGACCGGGGAGCTGTTTTTT. It encodes CASSLGQGETGELFF. The V and J genes are TRBV7-2 and TRBJ2-2; TRBD1 might be the D (5 bases). Per the germline V gene, CDR1 is SGHTA and CDR2 is FQGNSA. The CDR3 is 15 amino acids. Between the trimmed V and J ends, which lost 1 base and 5 bases, there was a span of 11 bases.

The rearrangement links TRBV6-2 or TRBV6-3 to TRBJ2-7; D might be TRBD1 (6 bases). Trimming stripped 8 bases from V and 2 bases from J, with 28 bases between. Germline V gene sequence: CDR1 MNHEY, CDR2 SVGEGT. The CDR3 is 18 residues long. The CDR3 DNA sequence: TGTGCCAGCCCAGGAGGACAGCGGCAATTTAAAGATACCTACGAGCAGTACTTC. Translated, it gives CASPGGQRQFKDTYEQYF.

This clonotype ranks as medium-sized. This chain connects TRBV28 to TRBJ2-2, with D maybe TRBD2 (5 bases). Trimming took off 1 base at V and 5 bases at J, with 5 bases between the two ends. CDR1 is MDHEN and CDR2 is SYDVKM in the germline V gene. The CDR3 runs to 13 residues. CDR3 in DNA: TGTGCCAGCAGTTTATCGGGGACCGGGGAGCTGTTTTTT. As protein: CASSLSGTGELFF.

This clonotype is deemed medium-sized. The genes are TRBV28 and TRBJ2-1, with 7 bases fitting TRBD1. In germline, CDR1 is MDHEN, CDR2 SYDVKM. This CDR3 is built from 14 residues. Trimming took 6 bases from V and 0 from J; bases not matched to a gene: 2. The CDR3 protein is CASSGTASYNEQFF. The CDR3 nucleotides are TGTGCCAGCAGCGGGACAGCCTCCTACAATGAGCAGTTCTTC.

CDR3 in DNA: TGTCCCTTTGGGGACCCAAGTCTGGTCACAGATACGCAGTATTTT. This encodes CPFGDPSLVTDTQYF. V is TRBV24-1 and J is TRBJ2-3; D tentatively reads TRBD1 or TRBD2 (5 bases each). Germline V gene lookup returns CDR1 KGHDR and CDR2 SFDVKD. CDR3 length: 15 amino acids.

This clonotype came up a few times. The gene calls are TRBV3-1 and TRBJ2-3; D call uncertain. The V gene lost 4 bases and the J gene lost 2 bases, with 13 bases spanning the gap. The CDR3 runs 15 residues. Germline V CDR1 and CDR2: LGHDT, YNNKEL (reference sequence). The CDR3 here is CASSPPAVPTDTQYF. The CDR3 region has the DNA TGTGCCAGCAGCCCCCCTGCAGTGCCCACAGATACGCAGTATTTT.